Sequencing of this T cell receptor (beta chain) was carried out in a study of cytomegalovirus exposure and HLA in healthy donors. Study in general: Findings of an earlier analysis included 110 million or so unique TCR beta sequences from 190 million or so T cells.

Worth noting for this clone: Antigen specificity is unknown.

13 Jbeta primers and 60 Vbeta primers were used for the PCR. Assay used: immunoSEQ multiplex PCR; TCRdb lists only in-frame clones, some missing. The data show about 130,000 clones, with 75% seen just once and around 3.2% held by the top ten. Whole-study findings and limits: Listed as cytomegalovirus-associated were 150 or so TCR beta chains. Association of 17,000 or so TCR beta sequences with HLA alleles was found at 0.05 false discovery rate in a later analysis.

Trimming at V came to 2 bases and at J to 4 bases, leaving 11 bases not matched to a gene. The CDR3 totals 17 residues. CDR1 is MRHNA, CDR2 SNTAGT, per germline. The sequenced material came from PBMCs. This TCR derives from a man younger than 45 in good health and CMV-seronegative. V usage is TRBV6-4 and J usage is TRBJ2-3, with TRBD2 identical over 8 bases. For the CDR3, the DNA is TGTGCCAGCAGTGACGATACTAGCGGAGGTGGCGCAGATACGCAGTATTTT. This codes for CASSDDTSGGGADTQYF.